What follows are 21 T cell receptor beta chains derived from one specimen sequenced in a study of molecular identifiers for immune sequencing clone quantification. TCRdb fed the PCR reads into MiXCR, producing one record per CDR3 protein. Of about 640,000 distinct CDR3 sequences listed, just under 20% are singletons. Sequenced: naive CD8+ T cells from blood, with Jurkat cell RNA spiked in. The subset here: FACS-sorted CD8+CD4-CCR7+CD45RA+ naive T cells. The receptors derive from a human donor in good health. Some libraries in this study had Jurkat cell RNA spiked in.

In this sample, this clonotype turned up many times. This rearrangement joins TRBV29-1 to TRBJ1-2; D is undetermined. This CDR3 has 13 amino acids. Germline V gene lookup returns CDR1 SQVTM and CDR2 ANQGSEA. With 0 bases removed from V and 4 bases from J, the gap between germline ends came to 9 bases. DNA for the CDR3: TGCAGCGTTGAAGAGCGGGCAGGCTATGGCTACACCTTC. Amino acids: CSVEERAGYGYTF.

This clonotype was observed many times. The gene calls are TRBV11-2 and TRBJ2-7, with 7 bases lining up with TRBD1. CDR1 and CDR2 from the germline V gene are SGHAT and FQNNGV. V shed 5 bases and J 3 bases; nucleotides not matched to a gene: 4. CDR3 length: 13 amino acids. The CDR3 DNA sequence: TGTGCCAGCAGCCCCTGGGACAGCTACGAGCAGTACTTC. Its translation: CASSPWDSYEQYF.

As regards this clonotype: Given a much more abundant clone one base away, this may be a read error. V usage is TRBV5-1 and J usage is TRBJ2-1; D is perhaps TRBD2 (5 bases). The CDR3 is 16 amino acids. The germline V gene has CDR1 SGHRS and CDR2 YFSETQ. The CDR3 protein is CSSSPHESPAGHEQFF. The CDR3 DNA is TGCTCCAGCAGCCCGCATGAATCCCCGGCGGGCCATGAGCAGTTCTTC.

Regarding this clonotype: One end of the junction varies from germline; a read error may be responsible. The chain employs TRBV6-2 or TRBV6-3 and TRBJ1-5; 10 bases match TRBD1. The CDR3 has 14 residues. Germline CDR1 is MNHEY and CDR2 is SVGEGT. The CDR3 loop reads CACSPGTGVQPQHF. CDR3 sequence (DNA): TGTGCCTGCAGCCCCGGGACAGGGGTGCAGCCCCAGCATTTT.

Many counts were recorded for this clonotype. The genes are TRBV20-1 and TRBJ2-1; D gene unclear. Trimming cost V 6 bases and J 1 base, with 10 bases left between them. Germline V gene sequence: CDR1 DFQATT, CDR2 SNEGSKA (reference sequence). There are 13 residues in the CDR3. The CDR3 loop reads CSAGGVSYNEQFF. The CDR3, as DNA: TGCAGTGCGGGTGGTGTTTCCTACAATGAGCAGTTCTTC.

This clonotype was found many times. The chain couples TRBV19 to TRBJ2-2; the D call may be TRBD1 or TRBD2 (6 bases each). Trimming pared 1 base from V and 1 base from J, leaving 10 bases between. This CDR3 is 16 amino acids long. The germline CDR1 and CDR2 sequences are LNHDA and SQIVND (reference sequence). For the CDR3, the DNA is TGTGCCAGTAGTATAGCCGGGGGCTTGAACACCGGGGAGCTGTTTTTT. This encodes CASSIAGGLNTGELFF.

This clonotype was counted many times. The rearrangement joins TRBV24-1 to TRBJ1-1; unclear D gene. The CDR3 runs to 17 residues. Trimming removed 4 bases from V and 0 bases from J, with 17 bases in between. Germline V gene lookup returns CDR1 KGHDR and CDR2 SFDVKD. DNA for the CDR3: TGTGCCACCAGTGAAGACACCTTCTGGGATATGAACACTGAAGCTTTCTTT. Translated: CATSEDTFWDMNTEAFF.

This clonotype turned up a few times. V usage is TRBV15 and J usage is TRBJ2-5, with D perhaps matching TRBD1 or TRBD2 (5 bases each). Trimming removed 5 bases from V and 0 bases from J, with 10 bases in between. This CDR3 is 14 amino acids long. Germline CDR1 is LNHNV and CDR2 is YYDKDF (reference sequence). The CDR3 protein is CATSGRDDQETQYF. For the CDR3, the DNA is TGTGCCACCAGCGGCCGGGACGACCAAGAGACCCAGTACTTC.

This chain joins TRBV4-3 and TRBJ1-1, with D tentatively TRBD1 (5 bases). Trimming removed 0 bases at V and 1 base at J, with 12 bases between. Germline CDR1 is LGHNA and CDR2 is YSLEER. The CDR3 is 16 residues long. The CDR3 DNA reads TGCGCCAGCAGCCAAGAGAGCGGGACGGGGAACACTGAAGCTTTCTTT. Its translation is CASSQESGTGNTEAFF.

This clonotype came up many times. This chain connects TRBV7-9 to TRBJ1-5, with D possibly TRBD1 on 5 matching bases. The V and J ends lost 4 bases and 5 bases respectively, with 18 bases between them. CDR3 length: 16 residues. CDR1 is SEHNR and CDR2 is FQNEAQ in the germline V gene (reference sequence). The CDR3 nucleotides are TGTGCCAGCAGCTCCGCCCTGGGAGGGGCCCATCAGCCCCAGCATTTT. Translation gives CASSSALGGAHQPQHF.

This clonotype showed up many times. The chain combines TRBV6-6 with TRBJ2-3; D uncertain. The CDR3 length is 11 residues. Trimming removed 6 bases from V and 4 bases from J, with 5 bases in between. Per the germline V gene, CDR1 is MNHNY and CDR2 is SVGAGI (reference sequence). The DNA for the CDR3 is TGTGCCAGCAGGGCGGCAGATACGCAGTATTTT. Protein sequence: CASRAADTQYF.

As for this clonotype: Just one base apart from a much larger clone, this may be a read error. This chain connects TRBV7-9 to TRBJ2-3; D remains ambiguous. CDR1 and CDR2 from the germline V gene are SEHNR and FQNEAQ (reference sequence). The CDR3 is 14 residues long. CDR3 DNA: TGTACCAGCAGCTCACCACAGAGCACAGATACGCAGTATTTT. The encoded protein is CTSSSPQSTDTQYF.

Concerning this clonotype itself: This may come from a read error, since a much larger clone is one base off. The DNA for the CDR3 is TGTGCCAGCAGTTCCGTCCCAGGGGTAAAGTACGAGCAGTACTTC. It is translated as CASSSVPGVKYEQYF. The J gene is TRBJ2-7, the V gene TRBV6-2 or TRBV6-3, with D perhaps TRBD1 (6 bases). V was pared by 4 bases and J by 4 bases, with 17 bases between. This CDR3 region has 15 residues. CDR1 and CDR2 from the germline V gene are MNHEY and SVGEGT.

This clonotype has a count of ten or more. The gene calls are TRBV16 and TRBJ1-1; D is uncertain. This CDR3 contains 15 residues. V was clipped by 3 bases and J by 1 base, with 12 bases between them. Germline CDR1 KGHSY, CDR2 FQNENV. CDR3 nucleotides: TGTGCCAGCAGCCAGTCCGTAGGCAGGAACACTGAAGCTTTCTTT. Its protein product is CASSQSVGRNTEAFF.

This clonotype was seen a few times. The CDR3 is CASSEWGSYSYEQYF. CDR3 nucleotides: TGTGCCAGCAGTGAATGGGGCAGCTATAGTTACGAGCAGTACTTC. This sequence joins TRBV6-1 and TRBJ2-7; tentatively, D is TRBD1 (5 bases). CDR3 length equals 15 residues. Per germline, CDR1 MNHNS and CDR2 SASEGT. Trimming took 2 bases from V and 4 from J, leaving 15 bases between them.

The rearrangement joins TRBV6-5 to TRBJ1-3; D gene uncertain. V was clipped by 4 bases and J by 8 bases, with 6 bases between them. The CDR3 length is 11 residues. CDR1 and CDR2 from the germline V gene are MNHEY and SVGAGI. The CDR3 DNA is TGTGCCAGCAGTTCAGGAGACACCATATATTTT. It encodes CASSSGDTIYF.

This clonotype was recorded many times. This chain connects TRBV28 to TRBJ2-7, with D uncertain. The CDR3 is made up of 15 amino acids. The germline gives CDR1 MDHEN, CDR2 SYDVKM. The germline V and J ends were trimmed by 4 bases and 3 bases, with 16 bases remaining between them. The DNA for the CDR3 is TGTGCCAGCAGTTCCCCTTACAGCCCGTTCTACGAGCAGTACTTC. Residues: CASSSPYSPFYEQYF.

This clonotype was recorded at least ten times. The CDR3 DNA reads as TGTGCCAGCAGCTTGGTCGGACAGGGACTTAACTATGGCTACACCTTC. Translating gives CASSLVGQGLNYGYTF. V usage is TRBV7-2 and J usage is TRBJ1-2, with TRBD1 matching over 8 bases. In germline, CDR1 is SGHTA, CDR2 FQGNSA. The CDR3 runs to 16 residues. With 3 bases clipped from V and 1 base from J, the junction kept 7 bases outside the gene matches. Filled out from reference TRBV7-2 and TRBJ1-2, the complete variable domain reads GAGVSQSPSNKVTEKGKDVELRCDPISGHTALYWYRQSLGQGLEFLIYFQGNSAPDKSGLPSDRFSAERTGGSVSTLTIQRTQQEDSAVYLCASSLVGQGLNYGYTFGSGTRLTVV.

With regard to this clonotype: A much larger clone is a single base away; this may be a read error. The V call is TRBV20-1, the J call TRBJ2-3; D uncertain. The germline gives CDR1 DFQATT, CDR2 SNEGSKA (reference sequence). The V end lost 3 bases, the J end lost 5 bases, and 12 bases lay between the germline ends. The length of the CDR3 is 13 residues. CDR3 in amino acids: CSARCRPRDTQYF. The CDR3 DNA sequence: TGCAGTGCTAGGTGCAGACCGAGAGATACGCAGTATTTT.

Comments on this clonotype: A much larger clone lies a single base off, so this may be a read error. The chain uses TRBV6-4 and TRBJ2-5, with 7 bases matching TRBD1. V lost 7 bases and J lost 2; bases outside the gene matches: 7. Germline CDR1 reads MRHNA; CDR2 reads SNTAGT. The CDR3 has 14 residues. CDR3 amino acids: CASNGDRVQETQYF. The CDR3 DNA reads TGTGCCAGCAATGGTGACAGGGTACAAGAGACCCAGTACTTC.

Many counts were recorded for this clonotype. The rearrangement uses TRBV6-6 and TRBJ1-1, with D unclear. In germline, CDR1 is MNHNY, CDR2 SVGAGI (reference sequence). The CDR3 runs to 13 residues. V gave up 2 bases and J gave up 1 base, with 5 bases separating them. CDR3: CASSYVTNTEAFF. As DNA, the CDR3 is TGTGCCAGCAGTTACGTTACGAACACTGAAGCTTTCTTT.